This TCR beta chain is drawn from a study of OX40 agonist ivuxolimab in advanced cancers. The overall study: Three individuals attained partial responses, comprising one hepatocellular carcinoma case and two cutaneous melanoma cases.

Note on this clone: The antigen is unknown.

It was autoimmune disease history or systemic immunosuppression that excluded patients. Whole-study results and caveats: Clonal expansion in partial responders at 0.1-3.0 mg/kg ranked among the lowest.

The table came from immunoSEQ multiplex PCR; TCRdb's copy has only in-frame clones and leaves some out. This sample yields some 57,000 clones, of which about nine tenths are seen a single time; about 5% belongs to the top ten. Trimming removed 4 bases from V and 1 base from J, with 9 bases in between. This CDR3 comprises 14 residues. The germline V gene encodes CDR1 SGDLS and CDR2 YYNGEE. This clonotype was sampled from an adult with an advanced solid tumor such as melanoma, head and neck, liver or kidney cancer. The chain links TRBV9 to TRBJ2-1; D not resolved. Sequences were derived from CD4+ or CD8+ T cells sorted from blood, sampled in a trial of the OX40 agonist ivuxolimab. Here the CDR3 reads CASSPGESYNEQFF. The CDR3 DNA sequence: TGTGCCAGCAGCCCCGGAGAGTCCTACAATGAGCAGTTCTTC.